Sequencing of this T cell receptor beta chain was carried out in a study of blood T cell repertoires in COVID-19 (dated by TCRdb to 2019 to 2021). About the full investigation: Collaborator samples came from the United States, Italy and Spain and covered acute and convalescent phases of COVID-19. The samples were drawn from two sources: the first 160 participants of the ongoing ImmuneRACE study, and 1,254 subjects contributed by 6 global collaborators. The prospective study material was composed of cDNA or gDNA derived from T cells, B-cell-depleted T cells, or PBMCs. The dataset comprised deeply sampled blood TCRbeta repertoires from subjects exposed to, actively infected with, or recovered from COVID-19. Sample metadata almost always included a de-identified subject ID, COVID-19 status, age in years and sex. Where available, HLA class I and class II types were obtained from metadata supplied by the sample provider rather than from assay-based typing. The repertoires were released in a freely available public database meant as a resource for research on the immune response to SARS-CoV-2.

With respect to this clone: The target of this receptor is not known. Base qualities are missing; no much larger clone stands one base away.

The immunoSEQ Assay, a bias-controlled multiplex PCR, was used to amplify TCRbeta CDR3 regions from genomic DNA. The source study handled its data this way. The number of nucleated cells in each sample was estimated by amplification of reference gene primers within the assay. Sequence reads were collapsed and filtered to measure the absolute abundance of every unique TCRbeta CDR3 rearrangement. For each sample, productive Simpson clonality was calculated by taking the square root of Simpson's diversity index across productive rearrangements. TCRdb took this table from immuneACCESS and kept in-frame rearrangements with V and J called. Such tables lack part of the clones; where checked against another copy, unresolved V genes explain under half of the gap, and the rest is unexplained. V, J and clone size are those of that table, while D and trimming were read from the DNA. For this sample the table gives about 210,000 clones, of which 80% to 90% were detected only once. Together, the top ten hold 2.5% of the sample.

Overall study results and their limits: The amount of clinical and demographic metadata varied by source and participant and was provided uncurated.

Collaborating institutions collected whole blood in K2EDTA tubes following their own protocols. For TCRbeta analysis, collaborator samples were shipped as frozen whole blood, as isolated PBMCs, or as DNA extracted from either sample type. Material: peripheral blood. The clonotype originates from a woman aged 40 to 50 with active or convalescent COVID-19.

The CDR3 protein: CASSRGGLAFQETQYF. The sequenced DNA: TGTGCCAGCTCACGAGGGGGACTAGCGTTCCAAGAGACCCAGTACTTC. The rearranged chain carries TRBV18 and TRBJ2-5; 10 junctional bases match TRBD2. The cysteine opens and the phenylalanine closes a CDR3 of 16 amino acids. CDR3 DNA only is kept here, 48 bases in frame from base 1. CDR1 and CDR2, per the germline V gene, are KGHSH and LQKENI. V is trimmed back by 4 bases and J by 1 base, and the junction contains 6 bases that no gene match accounts for.